This T cell receptor beta chain is drawn from a study of shared clonotypes between healthy human individuals. The CDR3 is made up of 20 amino acids. The junction had 17 bases not matched to a gene; V was cut back by 4 bases and J by 0 bases. Germline CDR1 is MNHEY and CDR2 is SMNVEV (reference sequence). The assay ran at deep level. Here immunoSEQ multiplex PCR was the method, and the copy in TCRdb shows in-frame clones only, minus some. The sample lists about 510,000 clones; approximately 79% were seen once. All donors were healthy HIV-negative adults lacking recent acute infections or vaccinations. When samples were unsorted, some 90 million PBMCs were used for genomic DNA.

The chain joins TRBV27 to TRBJ2-1; 8 bases agree with TRBD2. Sequenced: PBMCs. The receptor's source is a woman between 40 and 50 years old in good health. Some clones in this sample may be carry-over from other donors' samples. The CDR3 here is CASSSQLAAAALSSYNEQFF. CDR3 nucleotide sequence: TGTGCCAGCAGTTCCCAACTAGCGGCCGCAGCGCTAAGCTCCTACAATGAGCAGTTCTTC.